The 24 T cell receptor beta chains below all came from one sample that was sequenced in a study of identical twins. TCRdb used MiXCR to reprocess the 5' RACE reads, holding one entry per CDR3 protein. The data hold some 240,000 distinct CDR3 sequences, with roughly 8.7% observed a single time. This sample was also put to use in a study of yellow fever vaccine responses in identical twins.

The source material was CD8+ T cells sorted from blood. Receptor source: a woman younger than 30 in good health.

The J gene is TRBJ2-5, the V gene TRBV28, with 8 nucleotides matching TRBD1. Looked up from germline, CDR1 is MDHEN and CDR2 is SYDVKM. The CDR3 totals 15 residues. V was pared by 0 bases and J by 2 bases, with 2 bases of the junction left unmatched. CDR3 residues: CASSLWDRAQETQYF. The DNA of the CDR3 is TGTGCCAGCAGTTTATGGGACAGGGCACAAGAGACCCAGTACTTC.

The sample holds many counts of this clonotype. The junction does not match germline at one end; this may be a read error. This sequence joins TRBV7-9 and TRBJ2-1, with TRBD2 identical over 7 bases. Germline V gene sequence: CDR1 SEHNR, CDR2 FQNEAQ (reference sequence). The CDR3 extends over 14 amino acids. CDR3 bases: TGTGCCAGCAGCTTAGTCGTCAGCCTAGCGGAACTGCTCTTC. The encoded protein is CASSLVVSLAELLF.

Ten or more counts support this clonotype. The DNA for the CDR3 is TGCAGCGTTGAAGGGACAGGGCCATCTTACGAGACCCAGTACTTC. It encodes CSVEGTGPSYETQYF. The chain has TRBV29-1 and TRBJ2-5, with 8 bases matching TRBD1. CDR3 size: 15 residues. V shed 1 base, J shed 5 bases, and the junction held 9 bases outside the gene matches. Germline V gene data show CDR1 as SQVTM and CDR2 as ANQGSEA.

This clonotype was seen a handful of times. The V and J genes are TRBV27 and TRBJ2-7; D is unclear. Germline loops: CDR1 MNHEY, CDR2 SMNVEV (reference sequence). The CDR3 sequence is 14 residues long. The ends were cut back, 4 bases at V and 5 bases at J, with 15 bases in the middle. CDR3 bases: TGTGCCAGCAGTTCCCTTATCCCTAGGGACGAGCAGTACTTC. Translation: CASSSLIPRDEQYF.

The chain recombines TRBV21-1 with TRBJ2-7; the table's D call, TRBD1, was not checked against the DNA. TRBV21-1 is shown as a pseudogene. This CDR3 is 18 amino acids long. This chain's CDR3 is CASSKDADRIQACYEQYF. CDR3 DNA sequence: TGTGCCAGCAGCAAAGATGCCGACAGGATTCAGGCTTGTTACGAGCAGTACTTC.

At least ten counts were recorded for this clonotype. This rearrangement joins TRBV12-3 or TRBV12-4 to TRBJ1-5; TRBD1 might be the D (5 bases). Deletions cut 7 bases from V and 3 bases from J, with 16 bases between. This CDR3 region has 15 residues. The CDR3 protein is CASMGLSGLNQPQHF. CDR3 DNA sequence: TGTGCCAGCATGGGACTATCCGGGCTCAATCAGCCCCAGCATTTT.

The DNA for the CDR3 is TGCAGCGTTGTCCAAGGAAACACAGACGAGCAGTACTTC. As protein: CSVVQGNTDEQYF. The chain has TRBV29-1 and TRBJ2-7, with unresolved D. This CDR3 is 13 amino acids long. The germline V and J ends were trimmed by 4 bases and 5 bases, with 15 bases remaining between them. In germline, CDR1 is SQVTM, CDR2 ANQGSEA.

Of note for this clonotype: A read error may be the cause here, since a much bigger clone is one base away. V gene TRBV7-9 combines with J gene TRBJ2-2; 7 nucleotides match TRBD2. The germline V gene encodes CDR1 SEHNR and CDR2 FQNEAQ (reference sequence). J lost 6 bases, V lost 5 bases, and 3 bases had no gene match. The CDR3 contains 13 residues. The CDR3, as DNA: TGTGCCAGCAGCGCTGGGGGGGCCGGGGAGCTGTTTTTT. This sequence encodes CASSAGGAGELFF.

In this sample, this clonotype turned up a few times. J is TRBJ2-7 and V is TRBV27, with D tentatively TRBD2 (6 bases). This CDR3 has 15 amino acids. V was pared by 0 bases and J by 6 bases, with 15 bases between. CDR1 is MNHEY, CDR2 SMNVEV, per germline (reference sequence). This chain's CDR3 is CASSLSWGDGGEQYF. DNA for the CDR3: TGTGCCAGCAGTTTATCTTGGGGAGACGGGGGCGAGCAGTACTTC.

This clonotype was counted between two and nine times. This chain connects TRBV20-1 to TRBJ2-2, with 9 bases aligning to TRBD1. The CDR3 runs to 19 residues. Germline V gene data show CDR1 as DFQATT and CDR2 as SNEGSKA (reference sequence). Unmatched junction bases numbered 15, after V lost 0 bases and J lost 4 bases. DNA for the CDR3: TGCAGTGCTAGAGATCGCGGGACAGGGACCACAGGCGTCACCGGGGAGCTGTTTTTT. Protein: CSARDRGTGTTGVTGELFF.

Only a few counts were recorded for this clonotype. The chain joins TRBV9 to TRBJ2-7; 10 positions match TRBD2. CDR3 size: 14 residues. CDR1 SGDLS and CDR2 YYNGEE come from the germline V gene. Trimming at V came to 3 bases and at J to 6 bases, leaving 6 bases not matched to a gene. The CDR3 nucleotides read TGTGCCAGCAGCGATTCGGGACTAGCGAGCGAGCAGTACTTC. This translates into CASSDSGLASEQYF.

There are many counts of this clonotype. V is TRBV11-2 and J is TRBJ2-1; TRBD2 matches 10 bases. Germline CDR1 and CDR2: SGHAT and FQNNGV. The V and J ends lost 3 bases and 3 bases, in that order; junction bases with no gene match: 5. The CDR3 covers 16 residues. The CDR3 DNA sequence: TGTGCCAGCAGCTTCTCGGGACTAGCGAACTACAATGAGCAGTTCTTC. Its translation is CASSFSGLANYNEQFF.

Comment on this clonotype: The junction shows a germline mismatch at one end, possibly a read error. V and J are TRBV4-2 and TRBJ2-5; D ambiguous. The germline V gene has CDR1 LGHNA and CDR2 YNFKEQ. The CDR3 consists of 13 residues. The CDR3 DNA reads as TGTGCCAGCAGCCAAGGGAGCCAAGAGGCCCAGTACTTC. The encoded protein is CASSQGSQEAQYF.

This clonotype was recorded at least ten times. The chain has TRBV7-6 and TRBJ2-7, with 11 bases aligning to TRBD2. The germline V gene encodes CDR1 SGHVS and CDR2 FNYEAQ. The CDR3 consists of 18 residues. Trimming took 4 bases from V and 0 from J; bases not matched to a gene: 11. The CDR3 protein is CASSSTGSSGRSSYEQYF. CDR3 DNA: TGTGCCAGCAGCTCAACGGGCTCTAGCGGGAGGAGCTCCTACGAGCAGTACTTC. The full variable domain, completed using reference TRBV7-6 and TRBJ2-7, is GAGVSQSPRYKVTKRGQDVALRCDPISGHVSLYWYRQALGQGPEFLTYFNYEAQQDKSGLPNDRFSAERPEGSISTLTIQRTEQRDSAMYRCASSSTGSSGRSSYEQYFGPGTRLTVT.

The rearrangement links TRBV4-3 to TRBJ1-2; TRBD1 is a possible D gene (5 bases). CDR1 and CDR2 (germline): LGHNA, YSLEER. V was pared by 0 bases and J by 6 bases, with 20 bases between. The CDR3 totals 17 residues. CDR3 bases: TGCGCCAGCAGCCAAGAGTTGTGGGACCCAGGCCTGGATGGCTACACCTTC. It translates to CASSQELWDPGLDGYTF.

The rearrangement links TRBV12-3 or TRBV12-4 to TRBJ2-1; 7 bases are shared with TRBD2. This CDR3 spans 14 amino acids. Trimming removed 3 bases from V and 5 bases from J; junction bases left unmatched: 4. The CDR3 DNA reads as TGTGCCAGCAGTTTCGGGGACTATCACAATGAGCAGTTCTTC. This encodes CASSFGDYHNEQFF.

The V gene is TRBV3-1, the J gene TRBJ2-1, with 8 bases aligning to TRBD2. CDR3 length: 16 amino acids. V lost 4 bases, J lost 7 bases, and 12 bases stayed unmatched. Germline lookup yields CDR1 LGHDT and CDR2 YNNKEL (reference sequence). The CDR3 sequence is CASSPRGTSGLNEQFF. The DNA of the CDR3 is TGTGCCAGCAGCCCGAGGGGAACTAGCGGCTTGAATGAGCAGTTCTTC.

This clonotype has a count of ten or more. The V call is TRBV4-1, the J call TRBJ2-3; no clear D gene. Trimming pared 1 base from V and 0 bases from J, leaving 8 bases between. Germline values: CDR1 MGHRA, CDR2 YSYEKL. CDR3 length: 15 residues. The CDR3 here is CASSQAPDSTDTQYF. As DNA, the CDR3 is TGCGCCAGCAGCCAAGCCCCCGATAGCACAGATACGCAGTATTTT.

A few counts support this clonotype. J is TRBJ2-2 and V is TRBV7-9; D not certain. Germline V gene lookup returns CDR1 SEHNR and CDR2 FQNEAQ (reference sequence). Trimming removed 1 base from V and 8 bases from J, with 11 bases in between. The CDR3 totals 14 residues. Written as DNA, the CDR3 is TGTGCCAGCAGCTTAGTCGGTGGTTCGGGGGAGCTGTTTTTT. Translation gives CASSLVGGSGELFF. The full variable domain, in which reference TRBV7-9 and TRBJ2-2 provide the parts outside the CDR3, is DTGVSQNPRHKITKRGQNVTFRCDPISEHNRLYWYRQTLGQGPEFLTYFQNEAQLEKSRLLSDRFSAERPKGSFSTLEIQRTEQGDSAMYLCASSLVGGSGELFFGEGSRLTVL.

The chain carries TRBV4-3 and TRBJ2-1; 12 bases match TRBD2. V gave up 0 bases and J gave up 9 bases; unmatched junction bases: 9. This CDR3 has 17 residues. CDR1 is LGHNA and CDR2 is YSLEER in the germline V gene. This CDR3 is CASSQDVASGRAIEQFF. For the CDR3, the DNA is TGCGCCAGCAGCCAAGATGTGGCTAGCGGGAGGGCCATTGAGCAGTTCTTC.

A few counts support this clonotype. The CDR3 loop reads CASSHPAGAGELFF. The CDR3 DNA follows: TGCGCCAGCAGCCACCCCGCGGGGGCTGGGGAGCTGTTTTTT. The gene calls are TRBV4-1 and TRBJ2-2, with a tentative D call TRBD2 (7 bases). In germline, CDR1 is MGHRA, CDR2 YSYEKL. The CDR3 is 14 amino acids. Trimming left V 3 bases short and J 8 bases short, with 13 bases between.

This chain uses TRBV12-3 or TRBV12-4 with TRBJ2-3; D uncertain. The CDR3 sequence is 15 residues long. V gave up 5 bases and J gave up 1 base, with 13 bases separating them. CDR3 nucleotides: TGTGCCAGCAGTCCACGGGTACCCGGCACAGATACGCAGTATTTT. It codes for CASSPRVPGTDTQYF.

Only a few counts were recorded for this clonotype. The gene calls are TRBV3-1 and TRBJ2-2, with D hard to call. With 4 bases removed from V and 0 bases from J, the gap between germline ends came to 27 bases. The CDR3 has 21 amino acids. Germline CDR1 reads LGHDT; CDR2 reads YNNKEL (reference sequence). Here the CDR3 DNA reads TGTGCCAGCAGCCCGCTCTTGAATCCCATGGATGCAGGACCGAACACCGGGGAGCTGTTTTTT. This gives the protein CASSPLLNPMDAGPNTGELFF.

At least ten counts were recorded for this clonotype. The chain uses TRBV5-5 and TRBJ2-7, with D hard to call. The germline V and J ends were trimmed by 0 bases and 7 bases, with 8 bases remaining between them. The germline V gene has CDR1 SGHKS and CDR2 YYEKEE (reference sequence). This CDR3 is built from 12 residues. This chain's CDR3 is CASSLGLGEQYF. CDR3 in DNA: TGTGCCAGCAGCTTGGGCCTTGGTGAGCAGTACTTC.